The clone carrying this T cell receptor (beta chain) is judged medium-sized. Its target is not known. The data originate from a study of blood T cells in healthy people across ages. Isolated PBMCs totaled at least 6 million in each sample. Total RNA was isolated from each sample in quantities of at least 5.5 micrograms. Per the germline V gene, CDR1 is MGHRA and CDR2 is YSYEKL. The CDR3 loop spans 16 amino acids. The V gene lost 4 bases and the J gene lost 5 bases, with 18 bases spanning the gap. Next came a second PCR, run for roughly 7 to 12 cycles, which used a sample-barcoded 5' primer along with a J-beta primer mix. MiXCR, applied by TCRdb to the 5' RACE reads, yields one record per CDR3 protein. The sample has around 600,000 distinct CDR3 sequences, about 45% seen once. Whole-study results and caveats: Across the age range, TCR beta diversity per million T cells fell in a roughly linear way. Total diversity from one million sequenced T cells was likely underestimated.

The sample consisted of blood. The source of this sequence is a man aged 80 or over in good health. This sequence joins TRBV4-1 and TRBJ2-1, with D hard to call. The CDR3 coding sequence is TGCGCCAGCAGCCGAGTATCGGCTTGGGGAAACAATGAGCAGTTCTTC. Amino acid sequence: CASSRVSAWGNNEQFF.